Listed below are T cell receptor beta chains from one sample, sequenced in a study of OX40 agonist ivuxolimab in advanced cancers. Method: immunoSEQ multiplex PCR; TCRdb's copy keeps in-frame clones and lacks some. The sample lists 45,000 to 65,000 clones, almost 90% occurring once. Sequenced here: CD4+ or CD8+ T cells sorted from blood, sampled in a trial of the OX40 agonist ivuxolimab. Receptors were obtained from an adult with an advanced solid tumor such as melanoma, head and neck, liver or kidney cancer. The CDR3 runs from the conserved cysteine through the conserved F or W. The D gene is left open where the match is weak. A clone size is listed for some rows: how often the clone was seen (once, few, many), or a class if it is expanded.

TRBV18	TRBD1	NA	TRBJ1-6	CASSDRGNSPLHF	TGTGCCAGCTCAGACAGGGGGAATTCACCCCTCCACTTT
TRBV28	NA	few	TRBJ1-2	CASSLGPGGYTF	TGTGCCAGCAGTTTAGGGCCGGGAGGCTACACCTTC
TRBV19	NA	once	TRBJ1-2	CASSVITGLGNYGYTF	TGTGCCAGTAGTGTCATTACAGGTCTAGGGAACTATGGCTACACCTTC
TRBV18	TRBD2	NA	TRBJ2-3	CASSGTSGTTDTQYF	TGTGCCAGCTCAGGGACTAGCGGGACCACAGATACGCAGTATTTT
TRBV12-5	NA	NA	TRBJ2-7	CASGLGLRRFSYEQYF	TGTGCTAGTGGTTTGGGATTAAGGAGATTCTCCTACGAGCAGTACTTC
TRBV2	NA	NA	TRBJ2-4	CASLGVRGPALNIQYF	TGTGCCAGCTTGGGGGTCAGGGGTCCCGCGTTAAACATTCAGTACTTC
TRBV27	TRBD2	NA	TRBJ2-3	CASKGSGRGSDTQYF	TGTGCCAGCAAGGGTAGCGGGAGGGGGTCAGATACGCAGTATTTT
TRBV9	NA	NA	TRBJ1-2	CASSPDGNSAIYGYTF	TGTGCCAGCAGCCCCGACGGGAACTCGGCGATCTATGGCTACACCTTC
TRBV2	NA	NA	TRBJ2-7	CASRGLVSSYEQYF	TGTGCCAGCAGGGGACTGGTAAGCTCCTACGAGCAGTACTTC
TRBV7-2	NA	NA	TRBJ1-2	CASSFEVGGYTF	TGTGCCAGCAGCTTCGAGGTTGGTGGCTACACCTTC
TRBV19	TRBD1	NA	TRBJ1-2	CASSMEGAYGYTF	TGTGCCAGTAGTATGGAGGGGGCATATGGCTACACCTTC
TRBV4-1	NA	NA	TRBJ2-7	CASRDWQGSTYEQYF	TGCGCCAGCAGGGATTGGCAGGGATCTACCTACGAGCAGTACTTC
TRBV7-9	TRBD1	NA	TRBJ1-2	CASSERQGTSNYGYTF	TGTGCCAGCAGCGAACGACAGGGGACCTCTAACTATGGCTACACCTTC
TRBV9	NA	NA	TRBJ2-1	CASSVAQGLGSNEQFF	TGTGCCAGCAGCGTAGCTCAAGGGCTTGGGTCAAATGAGCAGTTCTTC
TRBV18	TRBD2	NA	TRBJ2-1	CASSPEPQTSARIEQFF	TGTGCCAGCTCACCCGAGCCCCAAACTAGCGCTAGAATAGAGCAGTTCTTC
TRBV2	NA	once	TRBJ2-3	CASSPRLHTSTDTQYF	TGTGCCAGCAGTCCTAGATTGCATACTAGCACAGATACGCAGTATTTT
TRBV10-3	NA	NA	TRBJ1-3	CAISETSSGNTIYF	TGTGCCATCAGTGAGACGAGCTCTGGAAACACCATATATTTT
TRBV6-5	NA	few	TRBJ2-7	CASRRKNRDEQYF	TGTGCCAGCAGGAGGAAGAATCGGGACGAGCAGTACTTC
TRBV9	NA	once	TRBJ1-2	CASTFRDNNGYTF	TGTGCCAGCACCTTCAGGGACAATAATGGCTACACCTTC
TRBV28	TRBD1	once	TRBJ2-5	CASSAGTGLVETQYF	TGTGCCAGCAGTGCCGGGACAGGCCTTGTCGAGACCCAGTACTTC
TRBV6-1	NA	NA	TRBJ2-3	CASSSDTSSTDTQYF	TGTGCCAGCAGTTCGGACACCAGTAGCACAGATACGCAGTATTTT
TRBV2	TRBD2	NA	TRBJ2-1	CATFEAEVAGDAGPYNEQFF	TGTGCCACCTTCGAAGCGGAGGTAGCGGGAGATGCAGGGCCCTACAATGAGCAGTTCTTC
TRBV5-1	TRBD2	NA	TRBJ2-1	CASSRRTSGNEQFF	TGCGCCAGCAGCCGCAGGACTAGCGGGAATGAGCAGTTCTTC
TRBV15	NA	NA	TRBJ2-1	CATSPGGAQGNEQFF	TGTGCCACCAGCCCTGGGGGGGCCCAGGGCAATGAGCAGTTCTTC
TRBV19	NA	NA	TRBJ1-1	CASSILNTEAFF	TGTGCCAGTAGTATTTTGAACACTGAAGCTTTCTTT
TRBV6-5	NA	NA	TRBJ1-2	CASSYGGQGGPGGYTF	TGTGCCAGCAGTTATGGGGGGCAGGGCGGACCGGGAGGCTACACCTTC
TRBV5-1	NA	NA	TRBJ2-2	CASITLPVGSNTGELFF	TGCGCCAGCATCACCCTCCCGGTTGGGTCGAACACCGGGGAGCTGTTTTTT
TRBV5-4	TRBD2	NA	TRBJ2-7	CASSPRTSGNYEQYF	TGTGCCAGCAGCCCCCGGACTAGCGGAAACTACGAGCAGTACTTC
TRBV19	NA	NA	TRBJ1-1	CASSIQGLGGTEAFF	TGTGCCAGTAGTATTCAGGGACTGGGCGGCACTGAAGCTTTCTTT
TRBV7-9	NA	NA	TRBJ1-4	CASSRDRGPTNEKLFF	TGTGCCAGCAGCCGGGACCGCGGACCAACTAATGAAAAACTGTTTTTT
TRBV10-1	TRBD2	NA	TRBJ2-1	CASSESRLAGVSEQFF	TGCGCCAGCAGTGAAAGTCGACTAGCGGGAGTTAGTGAGCAGTTCTTC
TRBV28	NA	NA	TRBJ2-1	CASSLSGGYNEQFF	TGTGCCAGCAGCTTAAGCGGAGGCTACAATGAGCAGTTCTTC
TRBV2	TRBD2	NA	TRBJ2-1	CASTRGLAGNNEQFF	TGTGCCAGCACCAGGGGACTAGCGGGGAACAATGAGCAGTTCTTC
TRBV28	TRBD1	NA	TRBJ1-3	CASSSPGTGYGNTIYF	TGTGCCAGCAGCTCACCGGGGACAGGGTATGGAAACACCATATATTTT
TRBV28	NA	NA	TRBJ2-6	CASLKVPRANVLTF	TGTGCCAGCCTCAAGGTCCCTAGGGCCAACGTCCTGACTTTC
TRBV7-2	NA	NA	TRBJ1-5	CASSLIGQLRDQPQHF	TGTGCCAGCAGCTTAATCGGCCAGCTTAGAGATCAGCCCCAGCATTTT
TRBV7-3	TRBD2	NA	TRBJ2-3	CASSLAGGTDTQYF	TGTGCCAGCAGCTTAGCGGGAGGCACAGATACGCAGTATTTT